Below are 24 T cell receptor beta chains sequenced from a single sample in a study of blood T cell repertoires in COVID-19. Only in-frame clones appear in the TCRdb table, and some are missing; sequencing was by immunoSEQ multiplex PCR. The sample consists of about 200,000 clones, nearly 90% of them appearing once. Source material: peripheral blood. Every receptor here comes from a man in his fifties with COVID-19, enrolled during active disease.

The chain is built from TRBV30 and TRBJ1-2; maybe TRBD1 (5 bases). The CDR3 consists of 14 residues. Per the germline V gene, CDR1 is GTSNPN and CDR2 is SVGIG (reference sequence). The V and J ends lost 3 bases and 4 bases respectively, with 15 bases between them. The CDR3 reads CAWRGAGDVYGYTF. The CDR3 nucleotides read TGTGCCTGGAGAGGGGCGGGAGACGTCTATGGCTACACCTTC. The complete variable domain, with remaining parts taken from reference TRBV30 and TRBJ1-2, reads SQTIHQWPATLVQPVGSPLSLECTVEGTSNPNLYWYRQAAGRGLQLLFYSVGIGQISSEVPQNLSASRPQDRQFILSSKKLLLSDSGFYLCAWRGAGDVYGYTFGSGTRLTVV.

The chain has TRBV6-5 and TRBJ1-1; D is unresolved. The CDR3 totals 16 residues. Trimming left V 2 bases short and J 1 base short, with 14 bases between. CDR1 and CDR2 from the germline V gene are MNHEY and SVGAGI. This CDR3 is CASSYGRSPRNTEAFF. The CDR3 DNA reads TGTGCCAGCAGTTACGGTCGGTCACCACGGAACACTGAAGCTTTCTTT.

In the case of this clone: The sample holds other DNA sequences that translate to the same CDR3. The chain has TRBV18 and TRBJ2-2; D is perhaps TRBD1 (5 bases). V was trimmed by 3 bases and J by 0 bases, leaving 8 bases between them. This CDR3 has 15 residues. Per germline, CDR1 KGHSH and CDR2 LQKENI. This chain's CDR3 is CASSPRQTNTGELFF. The CDR3, as DNA: TGTGCCAGCTCACCCCGACAGACGAACACCGGGGAGCTGTTTTTT. Combining the CDR3 with reference TRBV18 and TRBJ2-2 gives the whole variable domain NAGVMQNPRHLVRRRGQEARLRCSPMKGHSHVYWYRQLPEEGLKFMVYLQKENIIDESGMPKERFSAEFPKEGPSILRIQQVVRGDSAAYFCASSPRQTNTGELFFGEGSRLTVL.

The genes are TRBV7-3 and TRBJ2-2; 7 bases match TRBD2. This CDR3 is 20 amino acids long. Germline V CDR1 and CDR2: SGHTA, FQGTGA. V shed 1 base and J 1 base; nucleotides not matched to a gene: 15. CDR3 nucleotides: TGTGCCAGCAGCTTAAGGGCCCTGGGTGAGCGGGGTGAGAACACCGGGGAGCTGTTTTTT. Protein sequence: CASSLRALGERGENTGELFF.

The chain couples TRBV19 to TRBJ2-1, with 11 bases fitting TRBD1. CDR1 and CDR2 (germline): LNHDA, SQIVND (reference sequence). With V trimmed by 9 bases and J by 4 bases, 8 bases remained unmatched. This CDR3 comprises 15 residues. The CDR3 nucleotides read TGTGCCAGCTCTAACGGACAGGGGGCATACAATGAGCAGTTCTTC. This codes for CASSNGQGAYNEQFF.

The J gene is TRBJ2-3, the V gene TRBV6-5; D is perhaps TRBD2 (7 bases). The CDR3 runs to 14 residues. The germline V gene has CDR1 MNHEY and CDR2 SVGAGI. V gave up 10 bases and J gave up 2 bases, with 16 bases separating them. The CDR3 spells CATGVGGHTDTQYF. The CDR3 DNA reads TGTGCCACCGGGGTGGGGGGGCACACAGATACGCAGTATTTT.

The chain joins TRBV18 to TRBJ1-2, with 10 bases identical to TRBD1. Per germline, CDR1 KGHSH and CDR2 LQKENI. The CDR3 spans 15 residues. Losses at the gene ends were 2 bases for V and 8 bases for J; bases not matched to a gene: 8. The CDR3 DNA sequence: TGTGCCAGCTCACCAGCCTACGACAGGGGGCACGGCTACACCTTC. Amino acids: CASSPAYDRGHGYTF.

V usage is TRBV5-6 and J usage is TRBJ2-5; D gene ambiguous. This CDR3 spans 14 amino acids. V lost 0 bases and J lost 7, with 13 bases in between. Germline-derived CDR1 and CDR2 are SGHDT and YYEEEE. In DNA, the CDR3 is TGTGCCAGCAGCTTGGGTTCTGCAGTTGGGACCCAGTACTTC. Its protein is CASSLGSAVGTQYF.

This clone appeared a single time. V usage is TRBV5-4 and J usage is TRBJ2-1, with 8 nucleotides matching TRBD2. The germline V gene encodes CDR1 SGHNT and CDR2 YYREEE (reference sequence). Trimming at V came to 4 bases and at J to 6 bases, leaving 6 bases not matched to a gene. The CDR3 has 14 amino acids. CDR3 DNA sequence: TGTGCCAGCAGCACGGGACTAGAGGTCAATGAGCAGTTCTTC. This codes for CASSTGLEVNEQFF.

The chain combines TRBV27 with TRBJ1-5; 8 bases align to TRBD1. The CDR3 runs to 19 residues. CDR1 and CDR2 from the germline V gene are MNHEY and SMNVEV (reference sequence). The V and J ends lost 5 bases and 3 bases, in that order; junction bases with no gene match: 18. CDR3 loop: CASSPPRVRSGGPNQPQHF. In nucleotides, the CDR3 is TGTGCCAGCAGTCCACCCCGAGTTAGGTCAGGGGGCCCCAATCAGCCCCAGCATTTT.

J is TRBJ2-3 and V is TRBV19, with TRBD1 matching 7 bases. In germline, CDR1 is LNHDA, CDR2 SQIVND (reference sequence). There are 14 residues in the CDR3. V shed 6 bases and J 2 bases; nucleotides not matched to a gene: 5. The CDR3: CASRSGTATDTQYF. The CDR3 DNA reads as TGTGCCAGTAGGTCAGGGACAGCCACAGATACGCAGTATTTT.

J is TRBJ2-3 and V is TRBV10-1; 8 nucleotides line up with TRBD2. The CDR3 has 13 amino acids. CDR1 WNHNN and CDR2 SYGVQD come from the germline V gene (reference sequence). V gave up 8 bases and J gave up 4 bases; unmatched junction bases: 5. The CDR3, as DNA: TGCGCCAGCCAGGCGGGAGGCTCAGATACGCAGTATTTT. Translation: CASQAGGSDTQYF.

The chain joins TRBV15 to TRBJ2-5; possible D gene TRBD2, 5 bases. Germline loops: CDR1 LNHNV, CDR2 YYDKDF (reference sequence). The V end was cut by 0 bases, the J end by 3 bases, with 14 bases between. The CDR3 has 16 amino acids. The CDR3 bases are TGTGCCACCAGCAGAGAAAGGATGACTACGGAAGAGACCCAGTACTTC. The encoded protein is CATSRERMTTEETQYF.

The CDR3 loop reads CASSVVSSGANVLTF. Written as DNA, the CDR3 is TGTGCCAGCAGTGTTGTGAGCTCTGGGGCCAACGTCCTGACTTTC. The chain carries TRBV2 and TRBJ2-6; no clear D. CDR1 and CDR2 from the germline V gene are SNHLY and FYNNEI. The CDR3 contains 15 residues. V was pared by 4 bases and J by 0 bases, with 7 bases between.

CDR3 in amino acids: CASSIRGQLPETQYF. DNA of the CDR3: TGTGCCAGCAGCATAAGGGGACAGCTCCCCGAGACCCAGTACTTC. The V and J genes are TRBV6-2 or TRBV6-3 and TRBJ2-5; TRBD1 matches at 7 bases. The germline V gene encodes CDR1 MNHEY and CDR2 SVGEGT. The CDR3 spans 15 residues. Trimming cost V 6 bases and J 5 bases; bases outside gene matches: 12.

The CDR3 DNA sequence: TGTGCCAGCAGCCATCCGTTTGGCGGGAGTTTATTTGTCAATGAGCAGTTCTTC. It is translated as CASSHPFGGSLFVNEQFF. The V gene is TRBV7-2, the J gene TRBJ2-1, with TRBD2 matching over 7 bases. V shed 5 bases and J 6 bases; nucleotides not matched to a gene: 19. Germline loops: CDR1 SGHTA, CDR2 FQGNSA. CDR3 length equals 18 residues.

The V gene is TRBV7-3, the J gene TRBJ2-2; D unresolved. This CDR3 comprises 13 residues. From germline, CDR1 is SGHTA and CDR2 FQGTGA. Trimming pared 5 bases from V and 1 base from J, leaving 5 bases between. The CDR3 is CASSRGNTGELFF. DNA of the CDR3: TGTGCCAGCAGCCGAGGGAACACCGGGGAGCTGTTTTTT.

The chain has TRBV5-1 and TRBJ2-1; possibly TRBD2 for D (5 bases). CDR1 and CDR2 (germline): SGHRS, YFSETQ. The CDR3 extends over 16 amino acids. V was pared by 0 bases and J by 2 bases, with 12 bases between. The DNA for the CDR3 is TGCGCCAGCAGCTTGGCCGGGATGGTAGCCTACAATGAGCAGTTCTTC. Translation gives CASSLAGMVAYNEQFF.

The V gene is TRBV5-4, the J gene TRBJ2-1, with 8 bases identical to TRBD1. J gave up 8 bases and V 1 base, and 8 bases lay outside the gene matches. The CDR3 loop spans 15 amino acids. Germline CDR1 reads SGHNT; CDR2 reads YYREEE (reference sequence). The CDR3 sequence: CASSLPGTGADEQFF. The CDR3 DNA reads TGTGCCAGCAGCTTGCCGGGGACAGGAGCAGATGAGCAGTTCTTC.

The gene calls are TRBV6-5 and TRBJ1-4; 8 positions match TRBD1. V lost 2 bases, J lost 8 bases, and 10 bases stayed unmatched. From germline, CDR1 is MNHEY and CDR2 SVGAGI. The CDR3 length is 16 residues. The CDR3 DNA reads as TGTGCCAGCAGTTACCGGAGGGCAGGGGGCGGAGAAAAACTGTTTTTT. This sequence encodes CASSYRRAGGGEKLFF.

The table lists this clone with a few counts. The chain combines TRBV5-5 with TRBJ1-5; no reliable D call. The CDR3 has 15 amino acids. Trimming shortened V by 4 bases and J by 0 bases, and 11 bases separated the two germline ends. The V gene's germline CDR1 is SGHKS and CDR2 YYEKEE (reference sequence). The CDR3 region has the DNA TGTGCCAGCAGCAGCGGGTGGTATAGCAATCAGCCCCAGCATTTT. Protein product: CASSSGWYSNQPQHF.

This chain joins TRBV6-5 and TRBJ2-7; D is unresolved. Trimming removed 0 bases at V and 4 bases at J, with 13 bases between. The CDR3 covers 15 residues. The germline V gene encodes CDR1 MNHEY and CDR2 SVGAGI. The CDR3 coding sequence is TGTGCCAGCAGTTACTCGGCCAGCCCCGGGTACGAGCAGTACTTC. The encoded protein is CASSYSASPGYEQYF.

A word on this clone: The sample contains more than one DNA sequence encoding this CDR3. This sequence joins TRBV6-5 and TRBJ1-2; 9 bases match TRBD1. Losses at the gene ends were 2 bases for V and 8 bases for J; bases not matched to a gene: 3. The germline V gene has CDR1 MNHEY and CDR2 SVGAGI. This CDR3 is built from 13 residues. CDR3 residues: CASSYTTGGGYTF. The DNA of the CDR3 is TGTGCCAGCAGTTACACGACAGGGGGAGGCTACACCTTC.

This rearrangement joins TRBV10-3 to TRBJ1-1; the D gene is possibly TRBD1 (6 bases). CDR1 and CDR2 (germline): ENHRY, SYGVKD. V was shortened by 4 bases and J by 0 bases, with 18 bases between the two germline ends. The CDR3 has 17 residues. As DNA, the CDR3 is TGTGCCATCAGTGTTGGAGGGGGACTAGGCATGAACACTGAAGCTTTCTTT. Its translation: CAISVGGGLGMNTEAFF.